Sequencing of this TCR beta chain was carried out in a study of OX40 agonist ivuxolimab in advanced cancers. Study summary: Averaging 60 years in age, with a range of about 23 to 90, the cohort was about 85% male. One hepatocellular carcinoma and a couple of cutaneous melanoma patients partially responded. Overall study results and limits: Among the lowest levels of clonal expansion were found in partial responders at 0.1-3.0 mg/kg.

Blood sampling was done at baseline, cycle 4 day 1, and cycle 7 day 1. This table comes from immunoSEQ multiplex PCR, and its TCRdb copy is limited to in-frame clones, with some not included. The sample lists fewer than 65,000 clones, 80% occurring once. This clone was observed a single time. Its target is unknown. Sequenced material: CD4+ or CD8+ T cells sorted from blood, taken in a trial of the OX40 agonist ivuxolimab. The source is an adult with an advanced solid tumor such as melanoma, head and neck, liver or kidney cancer.

CDR3 sequence: CASSRRLAGGHEQYF. As DNA, the CDR3 is TGTGCCAGCAGCCGAAGACTAGCGGGAGGTCACGAGCAGTACTTC. The gene calls are TRBV6-5 and TRBJ2-7; 13 nucleotides align to TRBD2. Germline CDR1 MNHEY, CDR2 SVGAGI. The CDR3 covers 15 residues. V was clipped by 6 bases and J by 5 bases; unmatched bases: 7.